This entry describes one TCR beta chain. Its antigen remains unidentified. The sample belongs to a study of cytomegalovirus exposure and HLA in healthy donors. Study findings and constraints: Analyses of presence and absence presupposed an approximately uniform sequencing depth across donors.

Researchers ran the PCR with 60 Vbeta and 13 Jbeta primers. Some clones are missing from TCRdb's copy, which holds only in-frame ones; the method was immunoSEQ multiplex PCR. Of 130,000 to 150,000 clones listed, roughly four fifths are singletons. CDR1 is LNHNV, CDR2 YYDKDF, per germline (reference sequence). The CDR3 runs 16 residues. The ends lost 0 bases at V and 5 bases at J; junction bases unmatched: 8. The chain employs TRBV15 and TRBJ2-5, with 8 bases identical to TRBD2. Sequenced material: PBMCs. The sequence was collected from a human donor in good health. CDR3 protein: CATSREEAGVFETQYF. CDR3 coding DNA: TGTGCCACCAGCAGAGAAGAAGCGGGAGTGTTTGAGACCCAGTACTTC.